A selection of T cell receptor beta chains follows, all from one sample in a study of blood T cell repertoires in COVID-19. TCRdb's copy holds only in-frame clones and misses some; the assay was immunoSEQ multiplex PCR. The repertoire holds about 290,000 clones, with just under 85% as singletons. Sequencing was performed on peripheral blood. These receptors all stem from a woman between 45 and 65 years old with active or convalescent COVID-19. The CDR3 runs from the conserved cysteine through the conserved F or W. Each record gives: V gene, clone size, J gene, D gene, CDR3 protein, CDR3 DNA. D genes are given only for firm matches. Part of the rows lack a size; the others show once, few, many or a class for expanded clones.

TRBV5-8	few	TRBJ1-2	TRBD1	CASTGTGGGYTF	TGTGCCAGCACCGGGACAGGAGGGGGCTACACCTTC
TRBV6-5	-	TRBJ1-1	-	CASSLREADTEAFF	TGTGCCAGCAGTTTAAGGGAGGCGGACACTGAAGCTTTCTTT
TRBV29-1	-	TRBJ2-3	TRBD2	CSVVPGLATTDTQYF	TGCAGCGTTGTCCCAGGACTAGCGACCACAGATACGCAGTATTTT
TRBV19	-	TRBJ1-1	-	CASINYQGEAFF	TGTGCCAGTATCAACTACCAAGGTGAAGCTTTCTTT
TRBV19	-	TRBJ2-7	TRBD1	CASSIGQAGEQYF	TGTGCCAGTAGTATCGGACAGGCTGGCGAGCAGTACTTC
TRBV21-1	-	TRBJ1-1	-	CASSRTTDLNTEAFF	TGTGCCAGCAGCAGGACGACAGACTTGAACACTGAAGCTTTCTTT
TRBV6-5	few	TRBJ1-1	-	CASSPYRDTEAFF	TGTGCCAGCAGCCCCTACAGAGACACTGAAGCTTTCTTT
TRBV3-1/TRBV3-2	-	TRBJ2-3	-	CASSPRNTDTQYF	TGTGCCAGCAGCCCGCGAAACACAGATACGCAGTATTTT
TRBV24-1	-	TRBJ2-3	-	CATSLASSADTQYF	TGTGCCACCAGTCTCGCCTCAAGCGCAGATACGCAGTATTTT
TRBV6-1	-	TRBJ2-7	-	CASSEWTDAYEQYF	TGTGCCAGCAGTGAGTGGACAGACGCCTACGAGCAGTACTTC
TRBV20-1	-	TRBJ1-1	TRBD1	CSAGQGPETFF	TGCAGTGCTGGACAGGGCCCCGAAACTTTCTTT
TRBV5-1	-	TRBJ1-1	-	CASSSARVEATEAFF	TGCGCCAGCAGCTCAGCCAGGGTCGAGGCCACTGAAGCTTTCTTT
TRBV7-2	few	TRBJ1-1	-	CASSPDGGGGNTEAFF	TGTGCCAGCAGCCCGGACGGGGGTGGTGGGAACACTGAAGCTTTCTTT
TRBV28	-	TRBJ1-4	-	CASSLAGTLIEKLFF	TGTGCCAGCAGTTTAGCGGGTACGCTTATTGAAAAACTGTTTTTT
TRBV24-1	-	TRBJ2-3	TRBD1	CATSDRTPGTADTQYF	TGTGCCACCAGTGATCGAACACCCGGGACAGCAGATACGCAGTATTTT
TRBV4-2	-	TRBJ2-2	TRBD2	CASSRPSGRAGELFF	TGTGCCAGCAGCCGCCCTAGCGGGAGGGCCGGGGAGCTGTTTTTT
TRBV19	-	TRBJ2-2	-	CASSREVANTGELFF	TGTGCCAGTAGTCGAGAAGTAGCGAACACCGGGGAGCTGTTTTTT
TRBV19	few	TRBJ1-2	-	CASSGDNFYGYTF	TGTGCCAGTAGCGGAGATAACTTCTATGGCTACACCTTC
TRBV7-6	-	TRBJ1-4	-	CASSSSITVFNEKLFF	TGTGCCAGCAGCTCGAGTATTACAGTCTTTAATGAAAAACTGTTTTTT
TRBV5-1	-	TRBJ2-1	TRBD2	CASSAVSGKDYNEQFF	TGCGCCAGCAGCGCTGTTAGCGGGAAAGATTACAATGAGCAGTTCTTC
TRBV27	-	TRBJ2-7	-	CASKPQGIIPYEQYF	TGTGCCAGCAAACCTCAGGGGATTATTCCCTACGAGCAGTACTTC
TRBV15	-	TRBJ2-7	TRBD2	CATSTRLAGEGEQYF	TGTGCCACCAGCACAAGACTAGCGGGAGAGGGCGAGCAGTACTTC
TRBV7-8	-	TRBJ2-7	TRBD2	CASSLVGTSGSHEQYF	TGTGCCAGCAGCTTAGTCGGGACTAGCGGGAGTCACGAGCAGTACTTC
TRBV14	-	TRBJ2-7	TRBD2	CASSHWTSVLREQYF	TGTGCCAGCAGCCACTGGACTAGCGTCTTGAGGGAGCAGTACTTC
TRBV7-2	-	TRBJ2-1	TRBD2	CASSSRIAGLYNEQFF	TGTGCCAGCAGCTCGAGGATAGCGGGGTTATACAATGAGCAGTTCTTC
TRBV19	-	TRBJ2-5	TRBD2	CASSIAASGNVKTQYF	TGTGCCAGTAGTATAGCGGCTAGCGGGAACGTGAAGACCCAGTACTTC
TRBV6-2/TRBV6-3	-	TRBJ2-7	TRBD2	CASSYYPGLAGASSSYEQYF	TGTGCCAGCAGTTACTATCCGGGACTAGCGGGGGCGTCGAGCTCCTACGAGCAGTACTTC
TRBV27	once	TRBJ2-1	TRBD1	CASSLWVGTGSYNEQFF	TGTGCCAGCAGTTTATGGGTCGGGACAGGTTCCTACAATGAGCAGTTCTTC
TRBV6-5	-	TRBJ1-1	TRBD1	CASQGQGVTEAFF	TGTGCCAGCCAGGGACAGGGGGTAACTGAAGCTTTCTTT
TRBV5-4	-	TRBJ2-3	-	CASSSQGSGTDTQYF	TGTGCCAGCAGCTCCCAGGGTTCTGGCACAGATACGCAGTATTTT
TRBV11-2	-	TRBJ2-6	-	CASRLLRGANVLTF	TGTGCCAGCAGACTCCTGCGGGGGGCCAACGTCCTGACTTTC
TRBV7-7	-	TRBJ2-1	-	CASSLLEGGYEQFF	TGTGCTAGCAGCTTACTGGAGGGAGGCTATGAGCAGTTCTTC
TRBV28	-	TRBJ1-2	-	CASSFSQNNYGYTF	TGTGCCAGCAGTTTCAGTCAGAATAACTATGGCTACACCTTC